A selection of T cell receptor beta chains follows, all from one sample in a study of OX40 agonist ivuxolimab in advanced cancers. Sequenced by immunoSEQ multiplex PCR; TCRdb stores in-frame clones only, minus some. Altogether tens of thousands of clones are present, around 82% being singletons, with the ten largest covering approximately 7%. The material was CD4+ or CD8+ T cells sorted from blood, obtained in a trial of the OX40 agonist ivuxolimab. The source is an adult with an advanced solid tumor such as melanoma, head and neck, liver or kidney cancer. Each CDR3 is given with its conserved first and last residue. Fields, in order: D gene, V gene, clone size, CDR3 length, J gene, CDR3 DNA, CDR3 protein. The D gene is left open where the match is weak. A clone size is listed for some rows: how often the clone was seen (once, few, many), or a class if it is expanded.

-	TRBV19	-	14	TRBJ1-5	TGTGCCAGTAGGGGACCGAATAGCAATCAGCCCCAGCATTTT	CASRGPNSNQPQHF
-	TRBV9	-	14	TRBJ2-7	TGTGCCAGCAGCAGAGGAGGGGACCGCCACGAGCAGTACTTC	CASSRGGDRHEQYF
-	TRBV11-1	-	14	TRBJ2-7	TGTGCCAGCAGCTTAACCGGGATCGACTACGAGCAGTACTTC	CASSLTGIDYEQYF
-	TRBV16	-	13	TRBJ2-1	TGTGCCAGCAGCCAAGCCGGGAACAATGAGCAGTTCTTC	CASSQAGNNEQFF
-	TRBV5-5	-	17	TRBJ1-5	TGTGCCAGCAGCTTGGCTTGGGGGCTCGTTGACAATCAGCCCCAGCATTTT	CASSLAWGLVDNQPQHF
-	TRBV5-1	-	16	TRBJ2-5	TGCGCCAGCAGCTTGGGGTTAGCGGCAAGCCAAGAGACCCAGTACTTC	CASSLGLAASQETQYF
TRBD1	TRBV15	-	13	TRBJ2-7	TGTGCCACCAGTCTGACAGGGGGCAGAGAGCAGTACTTC	CATSLTGGREQYF
-	TRBV14	-	13	TRBJ2-6	TGTGCCAGCAGACCTTCTGGGGCCAACGTCCTGACTTTC	CASRPSGANVLTF
TRBD2	TRBV10-3	once	18	TRBJ2-3	TGTGCCATCAGTGATTGGTCTAGCGGGAGTTTGGGCACAGATACGCAGTATTTT	CAISDWSSGSLGTDTQYF
-	TRBV28	-	15	TRBJ2-7	TGTGCCAGCAGTTTGGGCTTTGGGCGTAGGTACGAGCAGTACTTC	CASSLGFGRRYEQYF
-	TRBV5-6	-	16	TRBJ2-7	TGTGCCAGCAGCAACAACGACAGGTTCGGATCCTACGAGCAGTACTTC	CASSNNDRFGSYEQYF
TRBD2	TRBV11-1	-	15	TRBJ2-7	TGTGCCAGCAGCCGCAGCGGGGGAACTCCCTACGAGCAGTACTTC	CASSRSGGTPYEQYF
-	TRBV5-1	-	12	TRBJ1-1	TGCGCCAGCAGCCCGGGGTCCACTGAAGCTTTCTTT	CASSPGSTEAFF
-	TRBV2	-	16	TRBJ2-1	TGTGCCAGCAGACCAAAAACAGGTGGCTCCTACAATGAGCAGTTCTTC	CASRPKTGGSYNEQFF
TRBD1	TRBV28	-	17	TRBJ1-4	TGTGCCAGCAGTCAAGGACAGGGGCGAGGAACTAATGAAAAACTGTTTTTT	CASSQGQGRGTNEKLFF
-	TRBV6-6	-	13	TRBJ2-7	TGTGCCAGCAGTTACTCGAATGAATACGAGCAGTACTTC	CASSYSNEYEQYF
-	TRBV5-1	-	14	TRBJ2-7	TGCGCCAGCAGCTTGGGACAGAACTTCTACGAGCAGTACTTC	CASSLGQNFYEQYF
-	TRBV7-3	-	15	TRBJ2-1	TGTGCCAGCAGCTTAAGACAGAGCTCCTACAATGAGCAGTTCTTC	CASSLRQSSYNEQFF
-	TRBV2	once	13	TRBJ1-5	TGTGCCAGCAGCGTGGGTGAGAATCAGCCCCAGCATTTT	CASSVGENQPQHF
-	TRBV5-6	-	14	TRBJ1-5	TGTGCCAGCAGCTTGACAGGCGAGAATCAGCCCCAGCATTTT	CASSLTGENQPQHF
TRBD1	TRBV9	-	15	TRBJ1-4	TGTGCCAGCAGCGTAGGACAGGGGGCTGGTGAAAAACTGTTTTTT	CASSVGQGAGEKLFF
-	TRBV9	-	14	TRBJ1-4	TGTGCCAGCAGCGAACCGGGTCAAGGTGAAAAACTGTTTTTT	CASSEPGQGEKLFF
-	TRBV10-3	-	12	TRBJ2-5	TGTGCCATCAGTGAGGACGAGGAGACCCAGTACTTC	CAISEDEETQYF
TRBD1	TRBV10-3	-	14	TRBJ2-2	TGTGCCATCTTGGACAGGGGAGATTCCGGGGAGCTGTTTTTT	CAILDRGDSGELFF
TRBD1	TRBV2	-	13	TRBJ2-5	TGTGCCAGCGGGACAGCGTACCAAGAGACCCAGTACTTC	CASGTAYQETQYF
TRBD2	TRBV7-9	once	14	TRBJ2-5	TGTGCCAGCAGCCCGATGGGGGGGGGAGAGACCCAGTACTTC	CASSPMGGGETQYF
TRBD1	TRBV7-2	once	14	TRBJ2-7	TGTGCCAGCAGCTACCCGACAGGGGGCCCCGAGCAGTACTTC	CASSYPTGGPEQYF
TRBD1	TRBV5-4	few	16	TRBJ1-1	TGTGCCAGCAGCCCCGGGACAGGGGGCAGGAACACTGAAGCTTTCTTT	CASSPGTGGRNTEAFF
-	TRBV6-5	-	15	TRBJ2-3	TGTGCCAGCAGTCAAGGGGGCAGGGAGGTGGATACGCAGTATTTT	CASSQGGREVDTQYF
-	TRBV5-1	-	15	TRBJ2-5	TGCGCCAGCAGCTTGGCGCCAGGAATCCAAGAGACCCAGTACTTC	CASSLAPGIQETQYF
-	TRBV5-1	-	15	TRBJ1-1	TGCGCCAGCCGCCCCTGGGAGGGTACGAGTACTGAAGCTTTCTTT	CASRPWEGTSTEAFF
-	TRBV10-3	once	14	TRBJ1-4	TGTGCCATCAGTGAGGACAGATCTAATGAAAAACTGTTTTTT	CAISEDRSNEKLFF
-	TRBV19	-	16	TRBJ2-4	TGTGCCAGTAGTGAACAGGGCAATCCAAGAATGGGCATTCAGTACTTC	CASSEQGNPRMGIQYF
-	TRBV13	-	13	TRBJ2-3	TGTGCCAGCAGCTTAGGGCGCCTAGATACGCAGTATTTT	CASSLGRLDTQYF
TRBD1	TRBV7-3	-	13	TRBJ1-4	TGTGCCAGCAGCTCGGACAGGGGGCAAAAACTGTTTTTT	CASSSDRGQKLFF
TRBD1	TRBV5-1	once	17	TRBJ2-2	TGCGCCAGCAGCAACCGGGACAGGGGTTCTCCCACCGGGGAGCTGTTTTTT	CASSNRDRGSPTGELFF
-	TRBV7-6	-	14	TRBJ1-1	TGTGCCAGCAGCTTAATGGCCGCGAGTACTGAAGCTTTCTTT	CASSLMAASTEAFF
TRBD2	TRBV28	-	18	TRBJ2-3	TGTGCCAGCAGCCCACCTGGTCTAGCGGGAGGGCCGGGAGATACGCAGTATTTT	CASSPPGLAGGPGDTQYF
-	TRBV5-4	-	16	TRBJ2-5	TGTGCCAGCAGCTCCCGGGCCAAGAGCTCACAAGAGACCCAGTACTTC	CASSSRAKSSQETQYF
TRBD1	TRBV5-8	-	17	TRBJ1-2	TGTGCCAGCAGCTTGGTACTCGGGACAGGAGTTAACTATGGCTACACCTTC	CASSLVLGTGVNYGYTF
-	TRBV10-2	-	12	TRBJ2-1	TGCGCCACGACAGGTGGCTACAATGAGCAGTTCTTC	CATTGGYNEQFF
-	TRBV12-2	-	20	TRBJ1-2	TGTGCAAGTCGCTTCCAGACACCTCGGGACAGGGGCCCCTATAACTATGGCTACACCTTC	CASRFQTPRDRGPYNYGYTF
-	TRBV19	-	13	TRBJ1-1	TGTGCCAGTAGCATACGGGACGGCACTGAAGCTTTCTTT	CASSIRDGTEAFF
-	TRBV7-2	-	12	TRBJ2-5	TGTGCCAGCAGCCCTACCAGGGAGACCCAGTACTTC	CASSPTRETQYF
TRBD1	TRBV18	-	12	TRBJ1-2	TGTGCCAGCTCGGAGGGGGCAAGAGGCTACACCTTC	CASSEGARGYTF
TRBD1	TRBV28	once	13	TRBJ1-1	TGTGCCGTCAAGGCAGGGGGATACACTGAAGCTTTCTTT	CAVKAGGYTEAFF
TRBD1	TRBV5-8	-	14	TRBJ2-1	TGTGCCAGCAGCTCCCGACAGGGGGCGCGTGAGCAGTTCTTC	CASSSRQGAREQFF
-	TRBV11-2	-	14	TRBJ2-1	TGTGCCAGCAGCTTAGACCACGGACGCAATGAGCAGTTCTTC	CASSLDHGRNEQFF
TRBD2	TRBV27	-	16	TRBJ2-5	TGTGCCAGCAGTATCGGACTAGCGGGAGGGGTGGAGACCCAGTACTTC	CASSIGLAGGVETQYF
-	TRBV27	-	14	TRBJ2-2	TGTGCCAGCAGTTTTGCACAGCCCACCGGGGAGCTGTTTTTT	CASSFAQPTGELFF
-	TRBV4-3	-	16	TRBJ2-1	TGCGCCAGCAGCCCAGACACTGGGTGGGTATACAATGAGCAGTTCTTC	CASSPDTGWVYNEQFF
-	TRBV7-3	-	14	TRBJ2-5	TGTGCCAGCAGCGTACAGGGAGGTGGAGAGACCCAGTACTTC	CASSVQGGGETQYF
TRBD1	TRBV7-9	-	14	TRBJ1-1	TGTGCCAGCAGCTTAAAGTGGGACAGTGCTGAAGCTTTCTTT	CASSLKWDSAEAFF
-	TRBV28	-	10	TRBJ1-1	TGTGCCAGCAAGGGGACTGAAGCTTTCTTT	CASKGTEAFF
-	TRBV6-5	-	15	TRBJ1-5	TGTGCCAGCAGTTACTCGGGGGAGGGGGGTCAGCCCCAGCATTTT	CASSYSGEGGQPQHF
-	TRBV18	once	14	TRBJ1-4	TGTGCCAGCTCGTCCTCGGCCCTTGATCGGAAACTGTTTTTT	CASSSSALDRKLFF
-	TRBV5-5	-	14	TRBJ2-7	TGTGCCAGCAGTGCACAGGGTGACTCCTACGAGCAGTACTTC	CASSAQGDSYEQYF
-	TRBV6-5	-	14	TRBJ2-5	TGTGCCAGCAGAGGACACGGAAACCAAGAGACCCAGTACTTC	CASRGHGNQETQYF
-	TRBV15	-	11	TRBJ2-5	TGTGCCACCAGCAGAGAGGGGGCCCAGTACTTC	CATSREGAQYF
-	TRBV5-4	-	14	TRBJ2-3	TGTGCCACTGGCCGGGACCGCACCACAGATACGCAGTATTTT	CATGRDRTTDTQYF